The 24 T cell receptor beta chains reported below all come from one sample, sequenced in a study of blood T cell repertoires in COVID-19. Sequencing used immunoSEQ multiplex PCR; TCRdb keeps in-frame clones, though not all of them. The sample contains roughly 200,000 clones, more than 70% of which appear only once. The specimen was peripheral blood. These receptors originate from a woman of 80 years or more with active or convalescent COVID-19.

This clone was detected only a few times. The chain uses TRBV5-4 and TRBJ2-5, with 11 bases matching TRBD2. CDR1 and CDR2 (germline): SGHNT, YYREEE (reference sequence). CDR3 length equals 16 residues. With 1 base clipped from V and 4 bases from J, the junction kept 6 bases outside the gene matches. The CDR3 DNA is TGTGCCAGCAGCTTGATTTTAGCGGGGGGGCGAGAGACCCAGTACTTC. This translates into CASSLILAGGRETQYF.

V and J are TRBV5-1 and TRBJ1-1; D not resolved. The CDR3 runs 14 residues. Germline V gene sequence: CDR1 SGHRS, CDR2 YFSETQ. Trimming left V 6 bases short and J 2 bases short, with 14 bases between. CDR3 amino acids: CASTSGGSNTEAFF. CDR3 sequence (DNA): TGCGCCAGCACTAGCGGCGGCAGTAACACTGAAGCTTTCTTT.

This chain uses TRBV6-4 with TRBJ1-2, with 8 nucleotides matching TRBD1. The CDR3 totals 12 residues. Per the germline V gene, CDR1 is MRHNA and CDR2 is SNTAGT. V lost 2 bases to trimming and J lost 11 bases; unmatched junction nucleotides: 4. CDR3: CASSDLGQAYTF. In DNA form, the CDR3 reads TGTGCCAGCAGTGACCTGGGACAGGCTTACACCTTC.

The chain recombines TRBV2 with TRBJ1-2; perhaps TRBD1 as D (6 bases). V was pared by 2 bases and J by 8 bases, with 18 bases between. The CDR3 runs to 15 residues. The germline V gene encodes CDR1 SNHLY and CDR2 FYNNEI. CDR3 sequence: CASSERERQGTGYTF. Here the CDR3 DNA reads TGTGCCAGCAGTGAAAGGGAGAGGCAGGGGACCGGCTACACCTTC. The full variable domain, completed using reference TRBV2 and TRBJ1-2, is EPEVTQTPSHQVTQMGQEVILRCVPISNHLYFYWYRQILGQKVEFLVSFYNNEISEKSEIFDDQFSVERPDGSNFTLKIRSTKLEDSAMYFCASSERERQGTGYTFGSGTRLTVV.

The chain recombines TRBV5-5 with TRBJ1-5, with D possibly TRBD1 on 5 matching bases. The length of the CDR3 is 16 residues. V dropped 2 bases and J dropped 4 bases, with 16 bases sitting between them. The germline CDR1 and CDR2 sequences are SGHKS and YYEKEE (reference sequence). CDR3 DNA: TGTGCCAGCAGCTTCGCGGTCAGGGCCCGAAATCAGCCCCAGCATTTT. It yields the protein CASSFAVRARNQPQHF.

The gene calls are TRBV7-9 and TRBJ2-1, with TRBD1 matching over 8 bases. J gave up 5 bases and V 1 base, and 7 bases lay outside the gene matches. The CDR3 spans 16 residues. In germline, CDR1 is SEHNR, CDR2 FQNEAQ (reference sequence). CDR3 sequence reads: CASSLGARGLDNEQFF. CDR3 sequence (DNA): TGTGCCAGCAGCTTAGGTGCCAGGGGGCTTGACAATGAGCAGTTCTTC.

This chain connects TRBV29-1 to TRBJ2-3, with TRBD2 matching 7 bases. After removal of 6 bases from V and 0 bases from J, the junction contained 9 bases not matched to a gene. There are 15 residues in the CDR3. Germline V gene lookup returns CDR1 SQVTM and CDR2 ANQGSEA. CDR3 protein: CSVPSGGTSTDTQYF. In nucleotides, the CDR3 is TGCAGCGTCCCCTCCGGGGGGACTAGCACAGATACGCAGTATTTT.

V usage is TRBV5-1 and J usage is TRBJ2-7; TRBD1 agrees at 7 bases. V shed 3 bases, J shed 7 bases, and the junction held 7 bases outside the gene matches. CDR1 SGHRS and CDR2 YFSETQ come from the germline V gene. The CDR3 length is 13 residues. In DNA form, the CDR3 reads TGCGCCAGCAGCTCCACAGGGGCGAGGGAGCAGTACTTC. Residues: CASSSTGAREQYF.

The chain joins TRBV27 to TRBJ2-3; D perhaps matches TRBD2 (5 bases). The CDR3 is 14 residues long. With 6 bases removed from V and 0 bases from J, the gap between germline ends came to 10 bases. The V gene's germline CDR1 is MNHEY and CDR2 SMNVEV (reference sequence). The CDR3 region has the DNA TGTGCCAGCAGCCCCCTAGCTAGCACAGATACGCAGTATTTT. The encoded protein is CASSPLASTDTQYF.

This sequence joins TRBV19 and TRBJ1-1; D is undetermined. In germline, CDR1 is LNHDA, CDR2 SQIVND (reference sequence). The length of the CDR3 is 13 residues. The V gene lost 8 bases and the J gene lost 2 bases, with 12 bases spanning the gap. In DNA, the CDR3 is TGTGCCAGTGCCTGGCGGTTAAACACTGAAGCTTTCTTT. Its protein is CASAWRLNTEAFF. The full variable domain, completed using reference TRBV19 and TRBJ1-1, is DGGITQSPKYLFRKEGQNVTLSCEQNLNHDAMYWYRQDPGQGLRLIYYSQIVNDFQKGDIAEGYSVSREKKESFPLTVTSAQKNPTAFYLCASAWRLNTEAFFGQGTRLTVV.

The CDR3, as DNA: TGTGCCAGCAGTGTTCGGGACAGGGGGCGCCAAGGGTCCGAAAAACTGTTTTTT. As protein: CASSVRDRGRQGSEKLFF. This rearrangement joins TRBV2 to TRBJ1-4, with TRBD1 identical over 12 bases. The CDR3 is 18 amino acids. Per germline, CDR1 SNHLY and CDR2 FYNNEI. Trimming cost V 4 bases and J 8 bases; bases outside gene matches: 14.

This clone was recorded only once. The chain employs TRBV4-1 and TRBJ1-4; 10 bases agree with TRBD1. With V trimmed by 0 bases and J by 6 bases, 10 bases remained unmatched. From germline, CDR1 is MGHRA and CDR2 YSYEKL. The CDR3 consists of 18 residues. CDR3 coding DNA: TGCGCCAGCAGCCAAGATCGTAGTTCTGGGACAGGGGATGAAAAACTGTTTTTT. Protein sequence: CASSQDRSSGTGDEKLFF.

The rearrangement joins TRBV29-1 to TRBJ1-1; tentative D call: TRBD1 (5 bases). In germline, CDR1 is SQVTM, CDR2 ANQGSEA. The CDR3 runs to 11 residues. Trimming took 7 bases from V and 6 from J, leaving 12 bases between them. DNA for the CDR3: TGCAGCGCGTCGGAGGGGTCTGAAGCTTTCTTT. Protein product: CSASEGSEAFF.

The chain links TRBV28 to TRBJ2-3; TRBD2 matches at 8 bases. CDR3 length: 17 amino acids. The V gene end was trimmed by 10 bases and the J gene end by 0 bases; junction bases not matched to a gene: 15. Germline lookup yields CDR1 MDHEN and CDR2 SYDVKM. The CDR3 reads CATLMGVLAESTDTQYF. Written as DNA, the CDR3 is TGTGCCACCCTGATGGGGGTACTAGCGGAGAGCACAGATACGCAGTATTTT.

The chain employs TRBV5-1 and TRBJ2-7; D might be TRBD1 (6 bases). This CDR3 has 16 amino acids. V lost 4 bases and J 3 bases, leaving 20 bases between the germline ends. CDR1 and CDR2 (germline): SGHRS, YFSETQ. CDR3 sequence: CASSPNSGTLFYEQYF. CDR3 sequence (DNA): TGCGCCAGCAGCCCGAACTCCGGGACACTTTTCTACGAGCAGTACTTC.

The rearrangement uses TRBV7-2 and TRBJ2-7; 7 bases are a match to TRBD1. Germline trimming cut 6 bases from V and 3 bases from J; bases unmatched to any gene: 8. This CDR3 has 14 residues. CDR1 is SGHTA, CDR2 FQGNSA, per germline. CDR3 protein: CASSHEGQSYEQYF. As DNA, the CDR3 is TGTGCCAGCAGTCACGAGGGACAGAGCTACGAGCAGTACTTC.

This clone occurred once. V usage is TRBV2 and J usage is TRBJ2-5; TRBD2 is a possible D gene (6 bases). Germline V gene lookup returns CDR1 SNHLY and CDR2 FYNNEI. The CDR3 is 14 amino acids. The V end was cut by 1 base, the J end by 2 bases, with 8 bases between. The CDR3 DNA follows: TGTGCCAGCAGTGAAGGGCGGGAACAAGAGACCCAGTACTTC. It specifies CASSEGREQETQYF.

CDR3 sequence (DNA): TGTGCCAGTAGTAGAAACGGACACAGAGGGAACACTGAAGCTTTCTTT. It codes for CASSRNGHRGNTEAFF. The chain has TRBV19 and TRBJ1-1; tentative D call: TRBD1 (5 bases). Germline lookup yields CDR1 LNHDA and CDR2 SQIVND (reference sequence). CDR3 size: 16 residues. The germline V and J ends were trimmed by 4 bases and 1 base, with 16 bases remaining between them.

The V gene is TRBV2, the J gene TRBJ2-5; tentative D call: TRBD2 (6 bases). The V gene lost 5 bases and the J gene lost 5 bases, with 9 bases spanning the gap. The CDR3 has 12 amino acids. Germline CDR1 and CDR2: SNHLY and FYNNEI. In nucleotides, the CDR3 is TGTGCCAGCAGTACTAGCTTGGAGACCCAGTACTTC. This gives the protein CASSTSLETQYF.

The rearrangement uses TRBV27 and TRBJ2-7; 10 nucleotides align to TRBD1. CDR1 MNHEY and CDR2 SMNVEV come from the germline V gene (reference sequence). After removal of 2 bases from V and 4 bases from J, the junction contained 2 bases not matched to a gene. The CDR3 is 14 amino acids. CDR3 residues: CASSLGQGVYEQYF. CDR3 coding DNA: TGTGCCAGCAGTTTAGGACAGGGGGTGTACGAGCAGTACTTC.

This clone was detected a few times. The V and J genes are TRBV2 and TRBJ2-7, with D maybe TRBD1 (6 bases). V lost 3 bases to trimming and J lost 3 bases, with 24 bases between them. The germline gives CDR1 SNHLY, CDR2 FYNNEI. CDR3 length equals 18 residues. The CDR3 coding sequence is TGTGCCAGCAGTGACCCCCGGGACATCTCCTCTTGGGACTACGAGCAGTACTTC. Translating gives CASSDPRDISSWDYEQYF.

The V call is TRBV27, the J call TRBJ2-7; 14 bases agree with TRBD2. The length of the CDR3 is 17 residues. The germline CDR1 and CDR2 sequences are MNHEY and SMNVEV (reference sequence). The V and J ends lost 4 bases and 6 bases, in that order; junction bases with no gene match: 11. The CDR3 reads CASSSSRLAGGHGEQYF. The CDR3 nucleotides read TGTGCCAGCAGTTCCTCCCGACTAGCGGGGGGGCACGGCGAGCAGTACTTC.

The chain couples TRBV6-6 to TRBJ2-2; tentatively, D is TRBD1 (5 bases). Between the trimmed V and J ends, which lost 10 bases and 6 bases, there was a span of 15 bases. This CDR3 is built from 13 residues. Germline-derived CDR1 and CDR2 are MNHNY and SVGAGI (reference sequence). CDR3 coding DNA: TGTGCCATACGTCAGGGTAGGTCCGGGGAGCTGTTTTTT. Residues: CAIRQGRSGELFF.

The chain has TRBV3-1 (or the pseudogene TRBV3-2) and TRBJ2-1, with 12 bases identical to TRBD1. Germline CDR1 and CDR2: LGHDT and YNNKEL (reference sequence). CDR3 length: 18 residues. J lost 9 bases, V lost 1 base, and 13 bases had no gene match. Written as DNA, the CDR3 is TGTGCCAGCAGCCAAGTTCGGGGAACCGGGACAGGGGGCAGTGAGCAGTTCTTC. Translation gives CASSQVRGTGTGGSEQFF.